This T cell receptor beta chain was obtained from a study of blood T cell repertoires in COVID-19. About the research overall: Sites in the United States, Italy and Spain provided acute and convalescent COVID-19 samples.

The CDR3 extends over 16 amino acids. The V gene end was trimmed by 1 base and the J gene end by 6 bases; junction bases not matched to a gene: 6. Germline CDR1 and CDR2: SGHAT and FQNNGV. Methods used by the authors: It was from reference gene primer amplification that nucleated cell counts were estimated. TCRdb's copy holds only in-frame clones and misses some; the assay was immunoSEQ multiplex PCR. Clone size and V and J calls were adopted from that table, with D and trimming inferred from the DNA. The data show about 190,000 clones, 70% to 85% seen once. The chain employs TRBV11-2 and TRBJ1-2; 12 nucleotides line up with TRBD1. The sequence derives from a woman between 25 and 40 years old with acute or convalescent COVID-19. Input material: peripheral blood. CDR3 region: CASSLAGGTGGNGYTF. In DNA, the CDR3 is TGTGCCAGCAGCTTAGCCGGAGGGACAGGGGGCAATGGCTACACCTTC.